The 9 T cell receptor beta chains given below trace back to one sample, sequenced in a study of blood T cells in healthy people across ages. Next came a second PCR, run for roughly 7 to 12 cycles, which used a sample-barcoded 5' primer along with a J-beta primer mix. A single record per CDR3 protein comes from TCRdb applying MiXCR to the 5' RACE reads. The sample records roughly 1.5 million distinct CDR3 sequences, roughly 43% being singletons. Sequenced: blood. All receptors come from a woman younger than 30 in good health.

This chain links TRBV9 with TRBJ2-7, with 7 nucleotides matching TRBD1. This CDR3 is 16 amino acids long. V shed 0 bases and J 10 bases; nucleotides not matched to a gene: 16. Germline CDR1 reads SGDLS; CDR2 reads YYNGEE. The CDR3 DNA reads TGTGCCAGCAGCGTAGGTTCGACAGGGAGTCGAGAGGCCCAGTACTTC. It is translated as CASSVGSTGSREAQYF.

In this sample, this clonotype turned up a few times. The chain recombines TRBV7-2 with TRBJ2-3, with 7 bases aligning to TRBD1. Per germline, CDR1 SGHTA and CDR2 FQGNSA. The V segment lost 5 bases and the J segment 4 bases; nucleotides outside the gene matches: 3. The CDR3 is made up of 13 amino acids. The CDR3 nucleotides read TGTGCCAGCAGCCGGGACAGCCCAGATACGCAGTATTTT. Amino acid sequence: CASSRDSPDTQYF.

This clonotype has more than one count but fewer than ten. The CDR3 DNA follows: TGTGCCAGCAGTTACAAGAAGAGAGGGCTGACCTACGAGCAGTACTTC. Protein sequence: CASSYKKRGLTYEQYF. The rearrangement uses TRBV6-2 or TRBV6-3 and TRBJ2-4; possible D gene TRBD2, 5 bases. The J call may be in error: the DNA end matches TRBJ2-7 better. The length of the CDR3 is 16 residues. Germline V gene sequence: CDR1 MNHEY, CDR2 SVGEGT.

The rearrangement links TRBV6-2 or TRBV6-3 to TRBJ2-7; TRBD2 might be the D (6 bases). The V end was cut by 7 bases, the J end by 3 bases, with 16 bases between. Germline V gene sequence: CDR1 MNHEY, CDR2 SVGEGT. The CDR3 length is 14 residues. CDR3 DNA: TGTGCCAGCAATCTAGGCGGGATAAACTACGAGCAGTACTTC. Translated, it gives CASNLGGINYEQYF.

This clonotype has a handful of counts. CDR3 amino acids: CSVRTGTGSYEQYF. The CDR3 DNA sequence: TGCAGCGTACGGACAGGGACTGGGTCCTACGAGCAGTACTTC. The chain employs TRBV29-1 and TRBJ2-7; 8 positions match TRBD1. This CDR3 contains 14 residues. The V gene's germline CDR1 is SQVTM and CDR2 ANQGSEA. V dropped 6 bases and J dropped 1; count of bases not matched to a gene: 8.

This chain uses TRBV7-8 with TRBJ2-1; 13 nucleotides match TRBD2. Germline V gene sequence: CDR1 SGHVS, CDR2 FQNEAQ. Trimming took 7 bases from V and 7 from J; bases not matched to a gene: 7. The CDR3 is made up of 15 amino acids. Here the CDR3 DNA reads TGTGCCAGCATCCCCCGGACTAGCGGGGGAAATGAGCAGTTCTTC. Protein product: CASIPRTSGGNEQFF.

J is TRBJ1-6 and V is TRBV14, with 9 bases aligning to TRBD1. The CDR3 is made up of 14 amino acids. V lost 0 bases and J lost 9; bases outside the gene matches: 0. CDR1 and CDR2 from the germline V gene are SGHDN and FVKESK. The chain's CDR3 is CASSQEQGASPLHF. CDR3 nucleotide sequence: TGTGCCAGCAGCCAAGAACAGGGGGCTTCACCCCTCCACTTT.

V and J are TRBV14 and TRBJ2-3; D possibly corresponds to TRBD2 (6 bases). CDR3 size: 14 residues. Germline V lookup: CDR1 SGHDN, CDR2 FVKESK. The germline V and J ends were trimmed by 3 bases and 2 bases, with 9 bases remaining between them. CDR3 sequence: CASSQEGPTDTQYF. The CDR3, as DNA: TGTGCCAGCAGCCAGGAGGGACCCACAGATACGCAGTATTTT.

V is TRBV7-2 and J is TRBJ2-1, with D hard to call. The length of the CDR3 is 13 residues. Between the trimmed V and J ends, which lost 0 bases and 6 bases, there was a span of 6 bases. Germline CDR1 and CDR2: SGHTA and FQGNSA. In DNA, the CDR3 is TGTGCCAGCAGCTTAGCGCAGCCCAATGAGCAGTTCTTC. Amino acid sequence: CASSLAQPNEQFF.